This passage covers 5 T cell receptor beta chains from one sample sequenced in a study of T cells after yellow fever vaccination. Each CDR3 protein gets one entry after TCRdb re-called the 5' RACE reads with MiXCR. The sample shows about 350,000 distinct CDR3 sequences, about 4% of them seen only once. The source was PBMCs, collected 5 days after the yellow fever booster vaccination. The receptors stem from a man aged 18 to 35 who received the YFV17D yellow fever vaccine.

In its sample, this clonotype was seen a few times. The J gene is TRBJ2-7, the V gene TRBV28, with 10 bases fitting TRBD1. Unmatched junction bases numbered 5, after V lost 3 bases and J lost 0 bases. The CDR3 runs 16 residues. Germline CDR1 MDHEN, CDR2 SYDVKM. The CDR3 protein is CASSFPDRGGSYEQYF. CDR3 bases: TGTGCCAGCAGTTTCCCGGACAGGGGGGGCTCCTACGAGCAGTACTTC.

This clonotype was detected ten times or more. The CDR3 coding sequence is TGCGCCAGCAGCCAACTATACAGGGGGGGAACTGAAGCTTTCTTT. Amino acids: CASSQLYRGGTEAFF. This chain links TRBV4-1 with TRBJ1-1; 8 bases match TRBD1. Losses at the gene ends were 2 bases for V and 5 bases for J; bases not matched to a gene: 7. The length of the CDR3 is 15 residues. Germline V gene data show CDR1 as MGHRA and CDR2 as YSYEKL.

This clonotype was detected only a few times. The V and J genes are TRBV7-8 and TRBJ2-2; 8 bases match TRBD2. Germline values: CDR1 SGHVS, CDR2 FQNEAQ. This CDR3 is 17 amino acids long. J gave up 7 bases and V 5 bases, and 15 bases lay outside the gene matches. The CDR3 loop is CASSLLGTGGPSGELFF. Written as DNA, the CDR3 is TGTGCCAGCAGCCTCTTGGGCACGGGGGGGCCCAGCGGGGAGCTGTTTTTT.

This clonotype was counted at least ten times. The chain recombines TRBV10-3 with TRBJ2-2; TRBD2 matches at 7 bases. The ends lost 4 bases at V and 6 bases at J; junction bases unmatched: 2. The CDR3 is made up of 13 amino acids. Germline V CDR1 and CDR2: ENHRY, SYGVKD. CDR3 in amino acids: CAISGLAAGELFF. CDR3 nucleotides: TGTGCCATCAGTGGACTAGCCGCCGGGGAGCTGTTTTTT.

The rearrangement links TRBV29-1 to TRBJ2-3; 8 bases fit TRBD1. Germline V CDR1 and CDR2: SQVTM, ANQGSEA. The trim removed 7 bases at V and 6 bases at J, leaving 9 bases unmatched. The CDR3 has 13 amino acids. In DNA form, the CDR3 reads TGCAGCGCCCGGACAGGGTCAGGTGATACGCAGTATTTT. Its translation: CSARTGSGDTQYF.